Shown below are 4 T cell receptor beta chains from a single sample sequenced in a study of early T cells in non-severe SARS-CoV-2 infection. From the 5' RACE reads, TCRdb called clonotypes with MiXCR, one entry per CDR3 protein. The table records 70,000 or so distinct CDR3 sequences, around a tenth of them present only once. Sequenced here: whole blood, sampled at baseline. These receptors all stem from an adult who was a healthcare worker with PCR-confirmed SARS-CoV-2 infection or an uninfected control (not recorded which).

This clonotype was counted at least ten times. CDR3 DNA sequence: TGTGCCACCAGGAGCGGGGCGAACACCGGGGAGCTGTTTTTT. This sequence encodes CATRSGANTGELFF. The chain is built from TRBV24-1 and TRBJ2-2; 7 nucleotides agree with TRBD2. The trim removed 7 bases at V and 0 bases at J, leaving 1 base unmatched. From germline, CDR1 is KGHDR and CDR2 SFDVKD. The CDR3 runs 14 residues.

The J gene is TRBJ1-2, the V gene TRBV6-1; D ambiguous. The germline gives CDR1 MNHNS, CDR2 SASEGT. V gave up 1 base and J gave up 8 bases, with 11 bases separating them. The CDR3 has 13 residues. The CDR3 region is CASSEGSFGGYTF. The CDR3 DNA reads as TGTGCCAGCAGTGAAGGGTCTTTCGGGGGCTACACCTTC.

This clonotype turned up a few times. The V and J genes are TRBV18 and TRBJ1-3; D remains ambiguous. The V end was cut by 6 bases, the J end by 3 bases, with 21 bases between. The length of the CDR3 is 17 residues. The germline V gene has CDR1 KGHSH and CDR2 LQKENI. CDR3: CASSLTRTANLGNTIYF. The DNA for the CDR3 is TGTGCCAGCTCGCTTACCCGGACGGCCAACCTTGGAAACACCATATATTTT.

In this sample, this clonotype turned up once. This could be a read error, since a much larger clone is one nucleotide away. No conserved phenylalanine or tryptophan is present at the end of the CDR3, so a read error is the likely explanation. Written as DNA, the CDR3 is TGTGCCAGCAGCTTCTCCCAGCGACTAGGGGGGGTTTACGAGCAGTACTCC. Translated: CASSFSQRLGGVYEQYS. The chain couples TRBV7-2 to TRBJ2-7; D might be TRBD2 (7 bases). Germline CDR1 is SGHTA and CDR2 is FQGNSA. This CDR3 is 17 amino acids long. V lost 3 bases and J lost 4, with 22 bases in between.